This entry is about one T cell receptor (beta chain). Here immunoSEQ multiplex PCR was the method, and the copy in TCRdb shows in-frame clones only, minus some. The table records 90,000 to 120,000 clones, 94% of them present only once. This record belongs to a study of siplizumab effects on memory and regulatory T cells. Trimming cost V 7 bases and J 4 bases, with 23 bases left between them. Germline V CDR1 and CDR2: MDHEN, SYDVKM. CDR3 length equals 17 residues. The chain recombines TRBV28 with TRBJ1-5; maybe TRBD1 (6 bases). What was sequenced was Tregs sorted from blood. The sequence came from a human donor in good health. CDR3 coding DNA: TGTGCCAGCATCCCCCGAAGGGGAACAGGGTATAATCAGCCCCAGCATTTT. This codes for CASIPRRGTGYNQPQHF.